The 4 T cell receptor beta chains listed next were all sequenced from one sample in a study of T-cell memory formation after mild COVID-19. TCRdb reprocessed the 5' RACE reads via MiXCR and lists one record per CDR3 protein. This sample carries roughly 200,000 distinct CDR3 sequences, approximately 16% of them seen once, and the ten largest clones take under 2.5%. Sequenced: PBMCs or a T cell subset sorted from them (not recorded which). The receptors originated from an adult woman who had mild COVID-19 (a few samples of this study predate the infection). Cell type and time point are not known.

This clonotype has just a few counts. The CDR3 is CASSYSGTGGYEQYV. The CDR3 region has the DNA TGTGCCAGCAGTTACTCCGGGACAGGGGGCTACGAGCAGTACGTC. The chain carries TRBV6-2 or TRBV6-3 and TRBJ2-7; TRBD1 matches at 11 bases. Germline V gene sequence: CDR1 MNHEY, CDR2 SVGEGT. The CDR3 length is 15 residues. V shed 0 bases, J shed 3 bases, and the junction held 1 base outside the gene matches.

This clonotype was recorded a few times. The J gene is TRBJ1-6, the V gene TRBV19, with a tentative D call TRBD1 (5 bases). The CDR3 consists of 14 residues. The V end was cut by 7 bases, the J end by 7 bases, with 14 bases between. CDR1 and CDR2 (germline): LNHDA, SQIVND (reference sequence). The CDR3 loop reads CASTPTAPNSPLHF. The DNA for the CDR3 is TGTGCCAGTACCCCGACAGCGCCCAATTCACCCCTCCACTTT. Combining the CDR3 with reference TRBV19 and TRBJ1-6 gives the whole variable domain DGGITQSPKYLFRKEGQNVTLSCEQNLNHDAMYWYRQDPGQGLRLIYYSQIVNDFQKGDIAEGYSVSREKKESFPLTVTSAQKNPTAFYLCASTPTAPNSPLHFGNGTRLTVT.

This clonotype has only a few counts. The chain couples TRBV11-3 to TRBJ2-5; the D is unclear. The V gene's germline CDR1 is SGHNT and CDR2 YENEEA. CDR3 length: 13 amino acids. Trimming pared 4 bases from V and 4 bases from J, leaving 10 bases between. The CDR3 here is CASSSPRGETQYF. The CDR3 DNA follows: TGTGCCAGCAGCTCGCCGAGAGGAGAGACCCAGTACTTC.

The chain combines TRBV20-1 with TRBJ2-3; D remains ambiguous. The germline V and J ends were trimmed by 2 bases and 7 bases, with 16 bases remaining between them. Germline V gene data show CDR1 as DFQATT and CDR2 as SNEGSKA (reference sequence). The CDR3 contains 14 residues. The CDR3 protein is CSARSTGRTHTQYF. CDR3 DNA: TGCAGTGCTAGATCGACGGGCCGCACGCATACGCAGTATTTT.